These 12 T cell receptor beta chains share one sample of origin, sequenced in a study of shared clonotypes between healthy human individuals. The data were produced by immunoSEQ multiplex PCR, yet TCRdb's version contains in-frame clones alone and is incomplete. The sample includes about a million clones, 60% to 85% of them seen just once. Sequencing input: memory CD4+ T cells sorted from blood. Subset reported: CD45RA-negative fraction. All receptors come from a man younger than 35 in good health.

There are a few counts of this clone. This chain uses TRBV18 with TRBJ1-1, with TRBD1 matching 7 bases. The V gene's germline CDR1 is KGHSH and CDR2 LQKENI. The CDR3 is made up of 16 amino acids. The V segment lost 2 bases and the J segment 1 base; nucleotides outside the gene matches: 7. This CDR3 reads CASSPFQGGSNTEAFF. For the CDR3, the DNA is TGTGCCAGCTCACCATTCCAGGGGGGATCGAACACTGAAGCTTTCTTT.

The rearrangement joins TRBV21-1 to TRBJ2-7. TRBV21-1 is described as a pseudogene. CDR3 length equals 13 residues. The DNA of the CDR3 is TGTGCCAGCATTCCTCTTAAGGGGGAGGCGCAGTACTTC. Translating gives CASIPLKGEAQYF.

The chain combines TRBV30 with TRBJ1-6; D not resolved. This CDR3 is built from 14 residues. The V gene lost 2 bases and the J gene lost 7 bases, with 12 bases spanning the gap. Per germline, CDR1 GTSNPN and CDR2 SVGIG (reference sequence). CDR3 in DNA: TGTGCCTGGAGTCAAAGTCCTGGGAATTCACCCCTCCACTTT. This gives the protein CAWSQSPGNSPLHF.

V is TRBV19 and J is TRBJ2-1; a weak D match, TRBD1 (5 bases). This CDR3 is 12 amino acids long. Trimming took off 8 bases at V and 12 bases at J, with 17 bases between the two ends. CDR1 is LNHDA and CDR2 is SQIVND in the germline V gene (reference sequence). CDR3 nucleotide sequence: TGTGCCAGTGGATGGGAACCAGGGTTGCAGTTCTTC. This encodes CASGWEPGLQFF.

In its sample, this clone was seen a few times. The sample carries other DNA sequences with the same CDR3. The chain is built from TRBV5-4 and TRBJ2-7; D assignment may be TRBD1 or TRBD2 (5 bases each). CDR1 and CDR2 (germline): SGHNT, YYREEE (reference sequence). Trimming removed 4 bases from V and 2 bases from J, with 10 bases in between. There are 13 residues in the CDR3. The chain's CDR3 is CASSRDRTYEQYF. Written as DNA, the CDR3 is TGTGCCAGCAGCAGGGACCGTACCTACGAGCAGTACTTC.

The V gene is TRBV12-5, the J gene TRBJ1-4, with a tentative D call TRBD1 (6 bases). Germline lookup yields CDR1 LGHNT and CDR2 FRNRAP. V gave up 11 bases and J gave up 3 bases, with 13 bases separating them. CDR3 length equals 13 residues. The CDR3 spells CALEGGSNEKLFF. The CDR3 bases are TGTGCTCTCGAGGGGGGATCTAATGAAAAACTGTTTTTT.

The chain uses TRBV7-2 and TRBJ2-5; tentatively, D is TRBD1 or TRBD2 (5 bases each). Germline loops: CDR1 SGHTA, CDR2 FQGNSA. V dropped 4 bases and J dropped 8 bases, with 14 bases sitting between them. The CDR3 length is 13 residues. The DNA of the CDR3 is TGTGCCAGCAGCTCAATCTCCGGGGCCACCCAGTACTTC. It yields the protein CASSSISGATQYF.

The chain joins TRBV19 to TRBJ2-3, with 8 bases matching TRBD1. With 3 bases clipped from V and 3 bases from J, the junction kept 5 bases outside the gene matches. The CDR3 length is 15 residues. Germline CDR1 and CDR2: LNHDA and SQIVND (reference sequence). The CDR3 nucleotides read TGTGCCAGTAGTATGACAGGGGCGAGGACAGATACGCAGTATTTT. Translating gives CASSMTGARTDTQYF.

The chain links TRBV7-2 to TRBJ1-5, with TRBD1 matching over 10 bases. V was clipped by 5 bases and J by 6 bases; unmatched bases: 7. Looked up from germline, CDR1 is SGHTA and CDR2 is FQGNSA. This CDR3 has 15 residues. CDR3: CASSKTGGGFQPQHF. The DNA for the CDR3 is TGTGCCAGCAGCAAGACAGGGGGCGGCTTTCAGCCCCAGCATTTT.

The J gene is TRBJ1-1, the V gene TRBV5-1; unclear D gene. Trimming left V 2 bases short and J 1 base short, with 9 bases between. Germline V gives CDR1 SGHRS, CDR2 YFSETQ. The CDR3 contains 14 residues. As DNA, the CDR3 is TGCGCCAGCAGCTTATGGGGATCGAACACTGAAGCTTTCTTT. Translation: CASSLWGSNTEAFF.

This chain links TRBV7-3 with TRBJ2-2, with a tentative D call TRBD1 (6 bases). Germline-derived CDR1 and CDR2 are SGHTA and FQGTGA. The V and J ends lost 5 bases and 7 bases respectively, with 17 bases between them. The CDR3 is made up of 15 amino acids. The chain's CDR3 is CASSTLGGVGGELFF. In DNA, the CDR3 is TGTGCCAGCAGCACTTTAGGGGGAGTCGGCGGGGAGCTGTTTTTT.

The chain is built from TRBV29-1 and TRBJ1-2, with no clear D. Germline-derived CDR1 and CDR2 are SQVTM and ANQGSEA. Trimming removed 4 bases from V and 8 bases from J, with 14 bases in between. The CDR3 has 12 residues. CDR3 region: CSVAERAGGYTF. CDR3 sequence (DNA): TGCAGCGTTGCGGAGAGGGCGGGAGGCTACACCTTC. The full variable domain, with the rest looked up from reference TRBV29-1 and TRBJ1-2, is SAVISQKPSRDICQRGTSLTIQCQVDSQVTMMFWYRQQPGQSLTLIATANQGSEATYESGFVIDKFPISRPNLTFSTLTVSNMSPEDSSIYLCSVAERAGGYTFGSGTRLTVV.